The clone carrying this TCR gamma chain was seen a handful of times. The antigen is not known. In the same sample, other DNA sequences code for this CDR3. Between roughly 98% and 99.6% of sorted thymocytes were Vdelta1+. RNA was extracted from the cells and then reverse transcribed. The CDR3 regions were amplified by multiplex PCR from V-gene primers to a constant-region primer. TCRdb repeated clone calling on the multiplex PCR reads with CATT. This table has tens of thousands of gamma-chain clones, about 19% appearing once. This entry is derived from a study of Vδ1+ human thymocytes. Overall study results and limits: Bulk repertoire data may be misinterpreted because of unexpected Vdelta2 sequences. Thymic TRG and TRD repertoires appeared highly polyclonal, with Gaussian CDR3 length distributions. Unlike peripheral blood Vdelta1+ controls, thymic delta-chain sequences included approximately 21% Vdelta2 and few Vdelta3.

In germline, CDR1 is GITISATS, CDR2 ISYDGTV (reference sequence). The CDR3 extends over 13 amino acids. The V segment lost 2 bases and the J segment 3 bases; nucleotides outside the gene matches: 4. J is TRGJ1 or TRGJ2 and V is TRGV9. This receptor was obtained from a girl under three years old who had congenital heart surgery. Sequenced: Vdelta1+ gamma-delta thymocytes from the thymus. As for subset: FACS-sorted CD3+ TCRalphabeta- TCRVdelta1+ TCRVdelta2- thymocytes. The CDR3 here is CALWEGSYYKKLF. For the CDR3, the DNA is TGTGCCTTGTGGGAGGGATCTTATTATAAGAAACTCTTT.